The 7 T cell receptor beta chains below all came from one sample that was sequenced in a study of radiotherapy plus CTLA-4 blockade in lung cancer (dated by TCRdb to between 2017 and 2018). Library prep was done by the immunoSEQ multiplex PCR assay. TCRdb provides this immuneACCESS table in a form limited to in-frame rearrangements. Some clones are lacking; in checked studies, under half of them reflect an unresolved V gene, and why the rest are absent is not known. This sample lists some 70,000 clones; about 85% were detected once. The ten biggest clones cover less than 5% of the sample. Sequenced here: peripheral blood, sampled from a patient treated with radiotherapy plus ipilimumab. The receptors were sampled from a human donor with non-small cell lung cancer who had a partial response to radiotherapy plus ipilimumab.

The chain uses TRBV30 and TRBJ1-5, with 10 positions matching TRBD1. This CDR3 comprises 15 residues. V gave up 2 bases and J gave up 7 bases; unmatched junction bases: 8. CDR1 and CDR2 from the germline V gene are GTSNPN and SVGIG (reference sequence). DNA for the CDR3: TGTGCCTGGAGTACGCTTGGACAGGGGGTCCAGCCCCAGCATTTT. It translates to CAWSTLGQGVQPQHF.

The V and J genes are TRBV6-4 and TRBJ1-2; TRBD1 is a possible D gene (5 bases). This CDR3 has 15 residues. Per germline, CDR1 MRHNA and CDR2 SNTAGT. The V end was cut by 4 bases, the J end by 2 bases, with 14 bases between. The CDR3 here is CASSVEGVGNYGYTF. The CDR3 region has the DNA TGTGCCAGCAGTGTAGAAGGGGTCGGCAACTATGGCTACACCTTC.

In this sample, this clone turned up once. The rearrangement links TRBV18 to TRBJ2-7; D perhaps matches TRBD1 (6 bases). CDR1 is KGHSH, CDR2 LQKENI, per germline. V lost 0 bases, J lost 0 bases, and 9 bases lay in between. This CDR3 spans 15 amino acids. The CDR3 reads CASSPPQGSSYEQYF. CDR3 nucleotide sequence: TGTGCCAGCTCACCACCACAGGGTAGCTCCTACGAGCAGTACTTC.

This clone showed up just a few times. V usage is TRBV6-6 and J usage is TRBJ2-2; 7 nucleotides align to TRBD2. CDR1 and CDR2 from the germline V gene are MNHNY and SVGAGI (reference sequence). This CDR3 region has 15 residues. Losses at the gene ends were 6 bases for V and 7 bases for J; bases not matched to a gene: 11. The CDR3 nucleotides are TGTGCCAGCAGCTTGGGGACTAAGGTGGGCGGGGAGCTGTTTTTT. It specifies CASSLGTKVGGELFF.

The V and J genes are TRBV4-1 and TRBJ1-4, with 7 bases aligning to TRBD1. Germline assignment: CDR1 MGHRA and CDR2 YSYEKL. V trimming: 4 bases; J trimming: 6 bases; junction bases outside the gene matches: 8. This CDR3 comprises 15 residues. CDR3 loop: CASSLQGRNYEKLFF. CDR3 bases: TGCGCCAGCAGCCTACAGGGGCGGAATTATGAAAAACTGTTTTTT.

CDR3 region: CASSLPGTGRRETQYF. CDR3 in DNA: TGTGCCAGCAGTTTACCCGGGACAGGGAGGCGGGAGACCCAGTACTTC. The chain carries TRBV28 and TRBJ2-5, with 9 positions matching TRBD1. This CDR3 has 16 amino acids. With 2 bases clipped from V and 5 bases from J, the junction kept 9 bases outside the gene matches. Germline V gene data show CDR1 as MDHEN and CDR2 as SYDVKM.

This chain links TRBV5-1 with TRBJ2-5; 8 bases line up with TRBD2. From germline, CDR1 is SGHRS and CDR2 YFSETQ. This CDR3 has 15 residues. Trimming took 0 bases from V and 3 from J; bases not matched to a gene: 4. This chain's CDR3 is CASSLVVSGKETQYF. The CDR3 region has the DNA TGCGCCAGCAGCTTGGTTGTTAGCGGGAAAGAGACCCAGTACTTC.